This T cell receptor beta chain was documented in a study of identical twins. The V and J ends lost 6 bases and 2 bases, in that order; junction bases with no gene match: 5. CDR3 length: 14 amino acids. The germline gives CDR1 MNHNS, CDR2 SASEGT. A universal primer site arose from template switching, and cDNA bore unique molecular identifiers. One entry per CDR3 protein results from TCRdb running MiXCR on the 5' RACE reads. The table shows 650,000 to 800,000 distinct CDR3 sequences, with over 8.5% occurring only once. The same sample was also studied in work on yellow fever vaccine responses in identical twins.

Sequencing input: PBMCs. The chain couples TRBV6-1 to TRBJ2-3, with 7 bases fitting TRBD1. The sequence derives from a woman under 30 in good health. CDR3 residues: CASRRGRNTDTQYF. DNA for the CDR3: TGTGCCAGCAGGAGGGGGCGGAACACAGATACGCAGTATTTT.